The next 19 T cell receptor beta chains were all read from a single sample in a study of cytomegalovirus exposure and HLA in healthy donors. Primers: 60 Vbeta forward and 13 Jbeta reverse. Using immunoSEQ multiplex PCR, the repertoire was profiled, and TCRdb retains in-frame clones only, with some absent. Of under 130,000 clones detected, roughly 70% appear once; the ten largest clones hold roughly 11%. The sample was PBMCs. The receptors were sampled from a man aged 40-49 years in good health and CMV-seropositive.

The chain combines TRBV9 with TRBJ1-1, with D possibly being TRBD1 (5 bases). With 0 bases removed from V and 2 bases from J, the gap between germline ends came to 17 bases. The CDR3 covers 17 residues. CDR1 and CDR2 from the germline V gene are SGDLS and YYNGEE. CDR3 coding DNA: TGTGCCAGCAGCGTAGAAGGGGCCTTGCTTTCTAACACTGAAGCTTTCTTT. Its translation is CASSVEGALLSNTEAFF. The complete variable domain, with remaining parts taken from reference TRBV9 and TRBJ1-1, reads DSGVTQTPKHLITATGQRVTLRCSPRSGDLSVYWYQQSLDQGLQFLIQYYNGEERAKGNILERFSAQQFPDLHSELNLSSLELGDSALYFCASSVEGALLSNTEAFFGQGTRLTVV.

The chain is built from TRBV30 and TRBJ1-3; tentative D call: TRBD1 (6 bases). Germline loops: CDR1 GTSNPN, CDR2 SVGIG (reference sequence). The CDR3 sequence is 15 residues long. V was clipped by 8 bases and J by 2 bases, with 19 bases between them. CDR3 coding DNA: TGTGCCCACTCCACCCACGAGGGGGCTGGAAACACCATATATTTT. Its protein product is CAHSTHEGAGNTIYF.

This chain joins TRBV4-2 and TRBJ2-7; TRBD1 aligns across 8 bases. V gave up 4 bases and J gave up 5 bases; unmatched junction bases: 7. CDR1 and CDR2 (germline): LGHNA, YNFKEQ. CDR3 length equals 14 residues. CDR3 in amino acids: CASSPQGGADEQYF. The CDR3 DNA reads TGTGCCAGCAGCCCACAGGGGGGAGCGGACGAGCAGTACTTC.

This chain joins TRBV19 and TRBJ2-1, with D possibly matching TRBD1 (7 bases). The ends were cut back, 8 bases at V and 7 bases at J, with 12 bases in the middle. The CDR3 runs 12 residues. CDR1 is LNHDA, CDR2 SQIVND, per germline (reference sequence). The CDR3 coding sequence is TGTGCCAGTGAACAGGGGAGGAATGAGCAGTTCTTC. It yields the protein CASEQGRNEQFF.

This clone has just a few counts. This chain joins TRBV4-3 and TRBJ2-1; D remains unclear. The CDR3 extends over 14 amino acids. V was pared by 0 bases and J by 4 bases, with 7 bases between. Germline lookup yields CDR1 LGHNA and CDR2 YSLEER. CDR3: CASSQDFSYNEQFF. Here the CDR3 DNA reads TGCGCCAGCAGCCAAGATTTCAGTTACAATGAGCAGTTCTTC.

This sequence joins TRBV14 and TRBJ2-2, with 7 positions matching TRBD1. This CDR3 has 22 residues. Germline values: CDR1 SGHDN, CDR2 FVKESK. The trim removed 4 bases at V and 4 bases at J, leaving 27 bases unmatched. CDR3 loop: CASSRPPSPSPPGQTSTGELFF. As DNA, the CDR3 is TGTGCCAGCAGCCGCCCCCCGTCGCCCTCACCACCGGGACAGACAAGCACCGGGGAGCTGTTTTTT.

This sequence joins TRBV7-2 and TRBJ1-5; TRBD1 might be the D (5 bases). The V and J ends lost 3 bases and 9 bases respectively, with 18 bases between them. Germline V gene sequence: CDR1 SGHTA, CDR2 FQGNSA. The CDR3 is made up of 15 amino acids. CDR3 in DNA: TGTGCCAGCAGCTTGGGGGAGGCCCTATTTCGGCCCCAGCATTTT. Protein: CASSLGEALFRPQHF.

A remark on this clone: A read error may account for a junction end that differs from germline. The rearrangement links TRBV5-4 to TRBJ2-4; tentative D call: TRBD1 (7 bases). The CDR3 is 11 amino acids. In germline, CDR1 is SGHNT, CDR2 YYREEE (reference sequence). The CDR3 coding sequence is TGTGCCAGCAGCGGAGGGGGCTCATACCTCTTC. This translates into CASSGGGSYLF.

The chain is built from TRBV27 and TRBJ2-1, with a weak D call TRBD2 (5 bases). Trimming stripped 4 bases from V and 6 bases from J, with 13 bases between. Germline CDR1 and CDR2: MNHEY and SMNVEV (reference sequence). The CDR3 consists of 14 residues. The CDR3, as DNA: TGTGCCAGCAGTTCGGATTTCGGACTCAATGAGCAGTTCTTC. Its translation: CASSSDFGLNEQFF.

V is TRBV7-2 and J is TRBJ2-3; TRBD2 agrees at 11 bases. Germline V lookup: CDR1 SGHTA, CDR2 FQGNSA. Germline trimming cut 5 bases from V and 0 bases from J; bases unmatched to any gene: 7. The CDR3 is made up of 17 amino acids. The CDR3 here is CASSPTTSGMSTDTQYF. CDR3 in DNA: TGTGCCAGCAGCCCTACGACTAGCGGGATGAGCACAGATACGCAGTATTTT.

The rearrangement joins TRBV7-2 to TRBJ2-3; D unclear. The CDR3 covers 13 residues. Trimming shortened V by 4 bases and J by 4 bases, and 9 bases separated the two germline ends. Germline V gives CDR1 SGHTA, CDR2 FQGNSA. CDR3 bases: TGTGCCAGCAGCTCCTACTCCGCAGATACGCAGTATTTT. It encodes CASSSYSADTQYF.

This chain uses TRBV15 with TRBJ2-1, with 8 positions matching TRBD2. With 6 bases clipped from V and 8 bases from J, the junction kept 6 bases outside the gene matches. From germline, CDR1 is LNHNV and CDR2 YYDKDF (reference sequence). CDR3 length: 13 amino acids. CDR3: CATRATSGDEQFF. CDR3 DNA sequence: TGTGCCACCAGAGCCACTAGCGGCGATGAGCAGTTCTTC.

This sequence joins TRBV7-3 and TRBJ1-1; D remains unclear. The CDR3 is 13 residues long. The germline CDR1 and CDR2 sequences are SGHTA and FQGTGA. Between the trimmed V and J ends, which lost 5 bases and 0 bases, there was a span of 7 bases. CDR3 amino acids: CASSLQLNTEAFF. In DNA, the CDR3 is TGTGCCAGCAGCCTACAGTTGAACACTGAAGCTTTCTTT. The variable domain in full, with the rest retrieved from reference TRBV7-3 and TRBJ1-1, is GAGVSQTPSNKVTEKGKYVELRCDPISGHTALYWYRQSLGQGPEFLIYFQGTGAADDSGLPNDRFFAVRPEGSVSTLKIQRTERGDSAVYLCASSLQLNTEAFFGQGTRLTVV.

This rearrangement joins TRBV28 to TRBJ1-3; D possibly corresponds to TRBD1 (5 bases). This CDR3 spans 17 amino acids. V shed 6 bases and J shed 3 bases, with 21 bases lying between them. Germline CDR1 MDHEN, CDR2 SYDVKM. The CDR3 is CASSPTTERAFGNTIYF. The CDR3 bases are TGTGCCAGCAGCCCCACGACAGAACGGGCCTTTGGAAACACCATATATTTT.

As for this clone: Its ends do not fully match the called genes, so a read error is possible. The J gene is TRBJ2-1, the V gene TRBV9; D possibly corresponds to TRBD1 (5 bases). The CDR3 has 13 amino acids. Germline V gene data show CDR1 as SGDLS and CDR2 as YYNGEE. CDR3 sequence (DNA): TGTGCCAGCAGCGAGGGGTTCTACGATGAGCAGTTCTTC. This translates into CASSEGFYDEQFF.

This clone showed up just a few times. This chain connects TRBV5-1 to TRBJ1-4, with D unclear. From germline, CDR1 is SGHRS and CDR2 YFSETQ. This CDR3 has 14 residues. The V gene lost 1 base and the J gene lost 3 bases, with 7 bases spanning the gap. For the CDR3, the DNA is TGCGCCAGCAGCTTGAACCCAGCTAATGAAAAACTGTTTTTT. It codes for CASSLNPANEKLFF.

The chain carries TRBV5-1 and TRBJ2-7, with TRBD1 matching over 7 bases. V shed 10 bases and J 3 bases; nucleotides not matched to a gene: 10. There are 13 residues in the CDR3. The germline gives CDR1 SGHRS, CDR2 YFSETQ. The CDR3 DNA reads TGCGCCTCCAGAAGGGACAGTTACTACGAGCAGTACGTC. Residues: CASRRDSYYEQYV.

This sequence joins TRBV5-1 and TRBJ1-3; the D gene is possibly TRBD1 (5 bases). Germline lookup yields CDR1 SGHRS and CDR2 YFSETQ. V was cut by 0 bases and J by 4 bases, with 11 bases left in between. CDR3 length: 15 amino acids. The CDR3 loop is CASSLAGGPGNTIYF. For the CDR3, the DNA is TGCGCCAGCAGCTTGGCCGGGGGACCCGGAAACACCATATATTTT.

Remarks on this clone: A read error may produce the germline difference seen at one junction end. In DNA, the CDR3 is TGTGCCAGCATGGGGACAGGGGATCAGCCCCAGAATTTT. It codes for CASMGTGDQPQNF. J is TRBJ1-5 and V is TRBV6-1, with 10 nucleotides matching TRBD1. CDR1 is MNHNS, CDR2 SASEGT, per germline. The CDR3 contains 13 residues.